The rows below give T cell receptor beta chains drawn from one sample of a study of shared T cell receptors in the human thymus. Assay used: immunoSEQ multiplex PCR; TCRdb lists only in-frame clones, some missing. The data show about 500,000 clones, with more than 75% seen just once and about 0.012% held by the top ten. This same sample was also taken into another study, of human thymus T cells.

The sequenced material came from thymocytes. These receptors all come from a boy in the first two years of life with a congenital heart defect. The conserved cysteine and the conserved F or W are not part of the CDR3 here. Not all rows give a size; the values are once, few, many and, for expanded clones, a class.

j_gene	abundance	v_gene	CDR3aa
TRBJ2-4	once	TRBV4-2	ASSQEGGAGLAGVGAKNIQY
TRBJ2-1	NA	TRBV7-9	ASNPSGRDEQF
TRBJ2-3	NA	TRBV4-2	ASSQGHSSVPTDTQY
TRBJ2-3	NA	TRBV30	AWRVQGGTDTQY
TRBJ2-6	NA	TRBV5-1	ASSFRQAPGSSGANVLT
TRBJ2-3	NA	TRBV7-8	ASSLGGADTQY
TRBJ2-6	NA	TRBV6-4	ASFGTGYSGANVLT
TRBJ2-5	NA	TRBV4-1	ASSLSGRPLREETQY
TRBJ2-6	NA	TRBV5-4	ASSSRTSLLSGANVLT
TRBJ2-1	NA	TRBV14	ASSQAQREGFDEQF
TRBJ2-1	NA	TRBV6-1	ASWKSKGPYNEQF
TRBJ2-3	NA	TRBV4-3	ASSQEWGRRAADTQY
TRBJ2-3	once	TRBV7-2	ASSLSVRKTPLADTQY
TRBJ2-5	NA	TRBV10-3	AISERRGSGRKETQY
TRBJ2-7	NA	TRBV30	AWSRGLAVPYEQY
TRBJ2-1	once	TRBV18	ASSPAGGPGNEQF
TRBJ2-1	NA	TRBV6-1	ASTLAGYSYNEQF
TRBJ2-3	NA	TRBV7-2	ASSLNANGRSGRRY
TRBJ2-2	few	TRBV18	ASSPGTGGTGELF
TRBJ1-1	NA	TRBV6-1	ASSPLQGQQAF
TRBJ1-1	NA	TRBV7-9	ASSPGRGWGPNTEAF
TRBJ1-2	NA	TRBV6-1	ASSQGALANYGYT
TRBJ2-2	NA	TRBV5-1	ASSFGTGASRSGELF
TRBJ2-7	NA	TRBV5-4	ASSFSREGTPVLAYEQY
TRBJ1-2	NA	TRBV7-3	ASSLSSVGDYGYT
TRBJ2-1	NA	TRBV9	ASTRSGEDYNEQF
TRBJ2-3	NA	TRBV5-1	ASSSGLAGTDTQY
TRBJ1-2	NA	TRBV5-1	ASSLEGAAGPALCNYGYT
TRBJ2-1	NA	TRBV2	ASSAGGLAGAYNEQF
TRBJ1-5	NA	TRBV28	ASSTYQQGIEQPQH
NA	NA	TRBV10-2	ASSEGLAGLYEQY
TRBJ2-2	NA	TRBV28	ASSLKEGPGELF
TRBJ1-1	NA	TRBV28	ASSFDRDTEAF
TRBJ2-3	NA	TRBV13	ASRSTSGPGTDTQY
TRBJ2-5	NA	TRBV13	ASSLGPGLEGRETQY
TRBJ2-1	NA	TRBV5-6	ASSLCGRETSGGDNEQF
TRBJ2-3	NA	TRBV27	ASSFEGRRTDTQY
TRBJ2-3	NA	TRBV23-1	ASTERTAASTDTQY
TRBJ1-4	few	TRBV29-1	SVVDRGGEKLF
TRBJ2-3	NA	TRBV15	ATSMSTGVTDTQY
TRBJ2-3	NA	TRBV19	ASTTLADDTDTQY
TRBJ2-3	NA	TRBV2	ASDRDRGADTQY
TRBJ2-7	NA	TRBV14	ASSQRLAGGKIGEQY
TRBJ2-1	NA	TRBV10-3	ATRGGNDFSEQF
TRBJ2-1	NA	TRBV7-9	ASSCRGREGLSYNEQF
TRBJ2-7	NA	TRBV7-6	ASSLYPGVLAATEQY
TRBJ2-7	NA	TRBV14	ASSQRTGNPHEQY
TRBJ1-4	NA	TRBV7-9	ASSLAPHRGSDEKLF
TRBJ2-3	NA	TRBV7-6	ASSHTAVSTDTQY
TRBJ2-1	NA	TRBV7-3	ASSLSGSYNEQF
TRBJ2-3	NA	TRBV12-5	AVRDREIHTQY
TRBJ2-7	NA	TRBV4-1	ASSQDFERQAYEQY
TRBJ2-2	NA	TRBV2	ASSPTSGSNTGELF
TRBJ2-1	few	TRBV29-1	SVLGGRLGDNEQF
TRBJ2-1	few	TRBV29-1	SVDTGTAYNEQF
TRBJ2-7	NA	TRBV7-9	ASSLDDLAGGPYEQY
TRBJ1-2	NA	TRBV5-1	ASSLLARRSYGYT